This is a list of T cell receptor beta chains from one sample in a study of T cell responses to AZD1222 COVID-19 vaccine. Clones were read by immunoSEQ multiplex PCR, and TCRdb kept only the in-frame ones, dropping some. The table records tens of thousands of clones, roughly 89% of them present only once. The specimen was peripheral blood, collected on day 0 of AZD1222 vaccination. Receptor source: an adult in good health. The CDR3 runs from the conserved cysteine through the conserved F or W. A D gene is named only where the DNA matches it firmly. Part of the rows lack a size; the others show once, few, many or a class for expanded clones.

D,V,J,size,CDR3,DNA
NA,TRBV6-5,TRBJ2-3,NA,CASSSLHETDTQYF,TGTGCCAGCAGTTCCCTCCATGAGACGGATACGCAGTATTTT
NA,TRBV4-1,TRBJ2-7,NA,CASSQERSAIYEQYF,TGCGCCAGCAGCCAAGAGCGGAGTGCTATCTACGAGCAGTACTTC
NA,TRBV30,TRBJ2-5,NA,CAWTRAETQYF,TGTGCCTGGACCAGGGCTGAGACCCAGTACTTC
TRBD2,TRBV4-1,TRBJ2-5,NA,CASSQGLAGEETQYF,TGCGCCAGCAGCCAAGGGCTAGCGGGAGAAGAGACCCAGTACTTC
TRBD2,TRBV27,TRBJ2-7,NA,CASSPKSGRAYIYEQYF,TGTGCCAGCAGCCCCAAGAGCGGGAGGGCCTATATTTACGAGCAGTACTTC
TRBD1,TRBV7-3,TRBJ1-1,NA,CASSRGQGNTEAFF,TGTGCCAGCAGCCGAGGACAGGGGAACACTGAAGCTTTCTTT
TRBD2,TRBV12-5,TRBJ2-3,NA,CASSQRGDTDTQYF,TGTGCTAGTTCTCAGCGGGGGGACACAGATACGCAGTATTTT
NA,TRBV6-5,TRBJ1-2,once,CASSYRETQTFYGYTF,TGTGCCAGCAGTTACAGAGAGACACAGACTTTCTATGGCTACACCTTC
TRBD2,TRBV7-3,TRBJ2-7,NA,CASSLSRSGIYEQYF,TGTGCCAGCAGCTTATCACGGAGCGGGATCTACGAGCAGTACTTC
TRBD1,TRBV5-8,TRBJ2-7,NA,CASSRGQGTTLEQYF,TGTGCCAGCAGCCGGGGACAGGGGACAACCTTGGAGCAGTACTTC
NA,TRBV6-5,TRBJ1-5,NA,CASTTGADQPQHF,TGTGCCAGCACCACCGGGGCCGATCAGCCCCAGCATTTT
NA,TRBV29-1,TRBJ1-1,NA,CSVEDLLGAEAFF,TGCAGCGTTGAAGATCTTCTCGGGGCTGAAGCTTTCTTT
NA,TRBV5-1,TRBJ1-2,NA,CASSLNPGADGYTF,TGCGCCAGCAGCTTGAATCCAGGGGCAGATGGCTACACCTTC
TRBD2,TRBV3-1/TRBV3-2,TRBJ2-1,once,CASSQANGGAYNEQFF,TGTGCCAGCAGCCAAGCCAACGGGGGGGCCTACAATGAGCAGTTCTTC
NA,TRBV7-8,TRBJ2-7,NA,CASSPKTKVTTGGEQYF,TGTGCCAGCAGCCCCAAGACTAAGGTGACTACAGGCGGCGAGCAGTACTTC
NA,TRBV19,TRBJ2-7,few,CASSIDRGSSYEQYF,TGTGCCAGTAGTATAGATAGGGGAAGCTCCTACGAGCAGTACTTC
TRBD2,TRBV7-9,TRBJ2-7,NA,CASSLVGLATTYEQYF,TGTGCCAGCAGCTTAGTCGGACTAGCAACTACCTACGAGCAGTACTTC
NA,TRBV5-4,TRBJ1-2,NA,CASSLDTFSPTF,TGTGCCAGCAGCTTGGACACGTTTTCCCCCACCTTC
NA,TRBV9,TRBJ2-5,NA,CASSVGNRQETQYF,TGTGCCAGCAGCGTAGGGAATAGGCAAGAGACCCAGTACTTC
NA,TRBV20-1,TRBJ2-2,NA,CSASWGTGELFF,TGCAGTGCTAGTTGGGGAACCGGGGAGCTGTTTTTT
NA,TRBV18,TRBJ2-5,NA,CASSPSLQETQYF,TGTGCCAGCTCACCGAGCCTCCAGGAGACCCAGTACTTC
NA,TRBV12-3/TRBV12-4,TRBJ1-1,NA,CASSFRAIEAFF,TGTGCCAGCAGTTTTCGGGCAATTGAAGCTTTCTTT
TRBD1,TRBV30,TRBJ2-1,NA,CAWIPLGNRGNEQFF,TGTGCCTGGATTCCCCTCGGAAACAGGGGCAATGAGCAGTTCTTC
TRBD2,TRBV13,TRBJ2-1,NA,CASLASGTNEQFF,TGTGCCAGCCTGGCTAGCGGAACGAATGAGCAGTTCTTC
NA,TRBV19,TRBJ2-5,NA,CASSMRAQETQYF,TGTGCCAGTAGTATGCGAGCACAAGAGACCCAGTACTTC
TRBD1,TRBV19,TRBJ2-1,once,CASSMMWGDRENEQFF,TGTGCCAGTAGTATGATGTGGGGGGACAGGGAGAATGAGCAGTTCTTC
NA,TRBV2,TRBJ1-3,NA,CASRVWTGNTIYF,TGTGCCAGCAGGGTTTGGACTGGAAACACCATATATTTT
TRBD1,TRBV30,TRBJ1-2,NA,CAWTRLEDRGVGYTF,TGTGCCTGGACGCGACTAGAGGACAGGGGGGTTGGCTACACCTTC
NA,TRBV10-1,TRBJ1-5,few,CASRHIGGLYQPQHF,TGCGCCAGCCGTCACATCGGCGGTTTATATCAGCCCCAGCATTTT
TRBD2,TRBV19,TRBJ2-1,medium-sized,CASTWREDPYNEQFF,TGTGCCAGTACCTGGCGGGAGGATCCCTACAATGAGCAGTTCTTC
NA,TRBV19,TRBJ1-1,once,CASRRDSPGNTEAFF,TGTGCCAGTAGGAGAGACAGCCCTGGGAACACTGAAGCTTTCTTT
NA,TRBV19,TRBJ1-1,NA,CASSIDQQGWTEAFF,TGTGCCAGTAGTATAGATCAACAGGGCTGGACTGAAGCTTTCTTT
NA,TRBV10-3,TRBJ1-6,NA,CAISVEGPFSPLHF,TGTGCCATCAGTGTGGAGGGTCCCTTTTCACCCCTCCACTTT
NA,TRBV30,TRBJ1-3,NA,CAWSVGGKGNTIYF,TGTGCCTGGAGTGTAGGGGGGAAAGGAAACACCATATATTTT
TRBD2,TRBV19,TRBJ2-1,NA,CASSISGGHNEQFF,TGTGCCAGTAGTATTAGCGGGGGCCACAATGAGCAGTTCTTC
TRBD1,TRBV7-6,TRBJ1-6,NA,CASSVYEGTDNSPLHF,TGTGCCAGCAGCGTTTATGAGGGGACAGATAATTCACCCCTCCACTTT
NA,TRBV7-8,TRBJ1-1,NA,CASSLNGRRNTEAFF,TGTGCCAGCAGCCTAAACGGAAGGCGGAACACTGAAGCTTTCTTT
NA,TRBV24-1,TRBJ2-2,NA,CATSDSGELFF,TGTGCCACCAGTGATAGCGGAGAGCTGTTTTTT
TRBD2,TRBV4-3,TRBJ2-1,NA,CASSQMTSGGYNEQFF,TGCGCCAGCAGCCAGATGACTAGCGGGGGCTACAATGAGCAGTTCTTC
TRBD2,TRBV30,TRBJ2-1,NA,CAWSHTSGGSTYNEQFF,TGTGCCTGGAGCCATACTAGCGGGGGAAGTACCTACAATGAGCAGTTCTTC
TRBD1,TRBV2,TRBJ1-2,once,CASSEQGLSNYGYTF,TGTGCCAGCAGCGAACAGGGGTTGTCGAACTATGGCTACACCTTC
TRBD2,TRBV20-1,TRBJ2-5,NA,CSAEREGTQYF,TGCAGTGCTGAGCGGGAGGGGACCCAGTACTTC
NA,TRBV11-1,TRBJ2-2,NA,CASSLVLGRTGELFF,TGTGCCAGCAGCTTAGTCCTCGGGCGGACCGGGGAGCTGTTTTTT
NA,TRBV7-2,TRBJ1-1,NA,CASMRGPNTEAFF,TGTGCCAGCATGAGAGGCCCGAACACTGAAGCTTTCTTT
NA,TRBV6-2/TRBV6-3,TRBJ1-5,NA,CASSYGEALAPQHF,TGTGCCAGCAGTTACGGGGAGGCTTTGGCGCCCCAGCATTTT
TRBD1,TRBV15,TRBJ1-4,once,CATSRDTGGGEKLFF,TGTGCCACCAGCAGAGATACAGGGGGTGGCGAAAAACTGTTTTTT
TRBD1,TRBV7-8,TRBJ1-5,NA,CASSLEVTGGQPQHF,TGTGCCAGCAGCTTAGAAGTGACAGGGGGACAGCCCCAGCATTTT
NA,TRBV10-3,TRBJ2-2,NA,CAISEWAGELFF,TGTGCCATCAGTGAGTGGGCCGGGGAGCTGTTTTTT
TRBD2,TRBV3-1/TRBV3-2,TRBJ2-7,NA,CASSQQREAGLEQYF,TGTGCCAGCAGCCAACAGCGGGAGGCCGGCCTCGAGCAGTACTTC
TRBD1,TRBV19,TRBJ2-7,NA,CASSIGRTGLSKEQYF,TGTGCCAGTAGTATTGGCCGGACAGGGTTGTCGAAGGAGCAGTACTTC
NA,TRBV10-3,TRBJ1-5,NA,CANSRDLNQPQHF,TGTGCCAACAGCCGGGACCTCAATCAGCCCCAGCATTTT
NA,TRBV7-9,TRBJ2-2,NA,CASSFSERTGELFF,TGTGCCAGCAGCTTTAGCGAGCGGACCGGGGAGCTGTTTTTT
NA,TRBV7-2,TRBJ1-4,NA,CASSGQLGEKLFF,TGTGCCAGCAGCGGCCAGCTTGGAGAAAAACTGTTTTTT
NA,TRBV6-6,TRBJ2-1,NA,CASSLRGDNEQFF,TGTGCCAGCAGTTTAAGGGGGGACAATGAGCAGTTCTTC
TRBD1,TRBV2,TRBJ2-1,NA,CASRDGTGTYNEQFF,TGTGCCAGCAGAGACGGGACAGGGACCTACAATGAGCAGTTCTTC